Listed here are 4 T cell receptor beta chains from one sample, sequenced in a study of radiation and T cells in renal cell carcinoma. Repertoires were generated with immunoSEQ multiplex PCR, while TCRdb's copy carries only in-frame clones and drops some. The table records more than 65,000 clones, 86% of them present only once. The time point: blood 2 weeks post-SBRT. As for treatment: 15 Gy SBRT to primary tumor, nephrectomy 4 weeks later. This specimen was blood, taken from a patient whose treatment included radiotherapy and nephrectomy. The receptor set was obtained from a woman in her forties or fifties with renal cell carcinoma.

This chain connects TRBV9 to TRBJ2-2; either TRBD1 or TRBD2 may fit D (6 bases each). The CDR3 contains 16 residues. With 0 bases removed from V and 5 bases from J, the gap between germline ends came to 14 bases. Germline V gene sequence: CDR1 SGDLS, CDR2 YYNGEE. CDR3 nucleotide sequence: TGTGCCAGCAGCGTAGAAACGGGGGCCGGGACCGGGGAGCTGTTTTTT. Protein product: CASSVETGAGTGELFF.

The chain employs TRBV6-1 and TRBJ2-2; TRBD1 matches 9 bases. This CDR3 is 16 amino acids long. Germline lookup yields CDR1 MNHNS and CDR2 SASEGT. The ends lost 2 bases at V and 9 bases at J; junction bases unmatched: 10. The CDR3 is CASSERTGQGVRELFF. CDR3 DNA: TGTGCCAGCAGTGAACGTACGGGACAGGGTGTTAGGGAGCTGTTTTTT.

The chain uses TRBV25-1 and TRBJ2-5; D not certain. This CDR3 is built from 14 residues. Trimming cost V 8 bases and J 5 bases, with 18 bases left between them. CDR1 is MGHDK, CDR2 SYGVNS, per germline. CDR3 in DNA: TGTGCCAGCCGTCTTGTGGTTAGCCAGGAGACCCAGTACTTC. This encodes CASRLVVSQETQYF.

V gene TRBV2 combines with J gene TRBJ1-1, with 8 bases that match TRBD1. This CDR3 region has 14 residues. CDR1 SNHLY and CDR2 FYNNEI come from the germline V gene. V gave up 4 bases and J gave up 1 base; unmatched junction bases: 2. CDR3 in amino acids: CASSVTGGNTEAFF. CDR3 bases: TGTGCCAGCAGTGTCACAGGGGGGAACACTGAAGCTTTCTTT. The full variable domain, its missing parts supplied by reference TRBV2 and TRBJ1-1, is EPEVTQTPSHQVTQMGQEVILRCVPISNHLYFYWYRQILGQKVEFLVSFYNNEISEKSEIFDDQFSVERPDGSNFTLKIRSTKLEDSAMYFCASSVTGGNTEAFFGQGTRLTVV.